This T cell receptor beta chain was profiled in a study of PD-1 blockade in classical Hodgkin lymphoma. Study results and caveats: Still unresolved is the cause of the repertoire differences, which may be disease activity or prior therapy. Compared with healthy donors, newly diagnosed patients reportedly showed lower baseline TCR diversity.

Time point in this sample: newly diagnosed, previously untreated cHL patient sample. Comparison relied on PBMCs that came from newly diagnosed, untreated classical Hodgkin lymphoma. As for this clone: Its cognate antigen is unknown.

Germline lookup yields CDR1 SNHLY and CDR2 FYNNEI. Trimming left V 0 bases short and J 3 bases short, with 11 bases between. CDR3 length equals 15 residues. Measured with immunoSEQ multiplex PCR; TCRdb has only the in-frame clones, and not every one. The repertoire has some 23,000 clones, approximately 93% of them found once; the top ten carry about 3.9%. This receptor was identified in a human donor with classical Hodgkin lymphoma. The J gene is TRBJ1-1, the V gene TRBV2, with D maybe TRBD1 (6 bases). The source material was peripheral blood mononuclear cells (PBMCs). CDR3 nucleotides: TGTGCCAGCAGTGAAGCGGGGGCAGAGGACACTGAAGCTTTCTTT. This gives the protein CASSEAGAEDTEAFF.